This TCR beta chain was sequenced during a study of molecular identifiers for immune sequencing clone quantification. TCRdb redid the calling of the PCR reads with MiXCR, one entry per CDR3 protein. The profile covers 40,000 to 45,000 distinct CDR3 sequences, with more than 20% appearing a single time and around 1% taken by the ten largest. This clonotype showed up just a few times. Possible read error: a much larger clone is one base away. V lost 7 bases to trimming and J lost 11 bases, with 14 bases between them. The CDR3 loop spans 10 amino acids. In germline, CDR1 is SQVTM, CDR2 ANQGSEA. The J gene is TRBJ1-1, the V gene TRBV29-1; D uncertain. The receptor was isolated from a human donor in good health. Some libraries in this study had Jurkat cell RNA spiked in. Sequencing input: naive CD8+ T cells from blood, with Jurkat cell RNA spiked in. Subset noted: FACS-sorted CD8+CD4-CCR7+CD45RA+ naive T cells. CDR3 in DNA: TGCAGCGCCCTAGCGGCACAGGCTTTCTTT. Amino acid sequence: CSALAAQAFF.